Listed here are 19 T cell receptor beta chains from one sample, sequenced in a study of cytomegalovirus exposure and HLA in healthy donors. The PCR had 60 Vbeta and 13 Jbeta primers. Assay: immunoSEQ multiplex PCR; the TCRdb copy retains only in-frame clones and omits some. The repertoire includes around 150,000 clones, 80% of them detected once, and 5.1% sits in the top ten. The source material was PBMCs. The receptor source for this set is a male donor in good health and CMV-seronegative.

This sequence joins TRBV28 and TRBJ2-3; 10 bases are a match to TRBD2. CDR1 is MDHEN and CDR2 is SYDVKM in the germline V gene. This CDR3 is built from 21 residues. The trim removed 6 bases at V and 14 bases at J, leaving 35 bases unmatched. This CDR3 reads CASSEGRQIYSRITSGVRRYF. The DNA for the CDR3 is TGTGCCAGCAGCGAGGGCAGGCAAATTTATAGTCGGATTACTAGCGGGGTCCGGCGGTATTTT.

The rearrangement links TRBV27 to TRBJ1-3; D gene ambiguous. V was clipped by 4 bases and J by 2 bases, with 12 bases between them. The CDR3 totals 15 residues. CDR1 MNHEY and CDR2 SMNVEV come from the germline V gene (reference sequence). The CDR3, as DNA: TGTGCCAGCAGTTCTAGACTGGTGACTGGAAACACCATATATTTT. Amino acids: CASSSRLVTGNTIYF.

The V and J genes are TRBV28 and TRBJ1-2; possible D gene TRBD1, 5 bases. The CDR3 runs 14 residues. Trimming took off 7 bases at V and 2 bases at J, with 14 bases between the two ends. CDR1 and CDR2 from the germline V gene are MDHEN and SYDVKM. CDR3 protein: CASTPVGQNYGYTF. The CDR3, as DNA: TGTGCCAGCACCCCCGTGGGGCAGAACTATGGCTACACCTTC.

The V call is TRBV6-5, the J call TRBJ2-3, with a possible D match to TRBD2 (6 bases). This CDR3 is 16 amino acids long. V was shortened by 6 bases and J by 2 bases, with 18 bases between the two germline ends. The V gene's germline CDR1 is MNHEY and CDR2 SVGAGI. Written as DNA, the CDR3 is TGTGCCAGCAGCTACGACTCACGGGGGTCCACAGATACGCAGTATTTT. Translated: CASSYDSRGSTDTQYF.

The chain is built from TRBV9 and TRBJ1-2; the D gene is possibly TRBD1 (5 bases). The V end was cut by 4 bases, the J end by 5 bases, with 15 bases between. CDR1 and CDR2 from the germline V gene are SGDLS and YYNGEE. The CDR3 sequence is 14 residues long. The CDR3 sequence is CASSRSGVGYGYTF. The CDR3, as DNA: TGTGCCAGCAGCCGTTCGGGGGTTGGGTATGGCTACACCTTC.

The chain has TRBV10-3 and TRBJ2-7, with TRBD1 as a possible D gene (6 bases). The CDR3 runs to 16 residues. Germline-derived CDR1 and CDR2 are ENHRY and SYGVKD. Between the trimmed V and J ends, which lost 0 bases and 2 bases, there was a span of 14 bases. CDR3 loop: CAISESLGGRAYEQYF. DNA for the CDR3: TGTGCCATCAGTGAGTCATTAGGGGGTAGGGCCTACGAGCAGTACTTC.

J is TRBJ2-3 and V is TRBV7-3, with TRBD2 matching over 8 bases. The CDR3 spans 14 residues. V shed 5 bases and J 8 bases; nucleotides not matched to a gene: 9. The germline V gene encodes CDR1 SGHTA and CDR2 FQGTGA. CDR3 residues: CASSLGPLAGTQYF. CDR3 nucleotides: TGTGCCAGCAGCCTCGGGCCTCTAGCGGGTACGCAGTATTTT.

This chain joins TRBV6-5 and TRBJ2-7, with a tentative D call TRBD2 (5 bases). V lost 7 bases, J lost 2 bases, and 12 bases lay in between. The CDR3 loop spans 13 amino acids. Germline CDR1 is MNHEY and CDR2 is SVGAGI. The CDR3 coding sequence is TGTGCCAGCATCGGGGATGGGACCTACGAGCAGTACTTC. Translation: CASIGDGTYEQYF.

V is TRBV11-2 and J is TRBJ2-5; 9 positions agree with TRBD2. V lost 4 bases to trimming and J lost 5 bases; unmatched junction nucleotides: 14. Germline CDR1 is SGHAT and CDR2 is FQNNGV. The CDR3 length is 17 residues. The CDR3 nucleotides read TGTGCCAGCAGCTCAAAAACCGGGACTAGCCGCCGCGAGACCCAGTACTTC. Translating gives CASSSKTGTSRRETQYF.

The CDR3 protein is CASSLTIQGPKNNQPQHF. As DNA, the CDR3 is TGTGCCAGCAGCCTGACTATACAGGGGCCTAAGAACAATCAGCCCCAGCATTTT. The chain has TRBV4-2 and TRBJ1-5, with TRBD1 identical over 7 bases. After removal of 4 bases from V and 3 bases from J, the junction contained 15 bases not matched to a gene. Germline V gene sequence: CDR1 LGHNA, CDR2 YNFKEQ. This CDR3 region has 18 residues.

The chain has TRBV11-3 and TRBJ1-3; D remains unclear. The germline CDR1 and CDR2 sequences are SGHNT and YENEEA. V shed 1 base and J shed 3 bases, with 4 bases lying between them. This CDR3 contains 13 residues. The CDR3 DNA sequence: TGTGCCAGCAGCTTAGTTTATGGAAACACCATATATTTT. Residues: CASSLVYGNTIYF.

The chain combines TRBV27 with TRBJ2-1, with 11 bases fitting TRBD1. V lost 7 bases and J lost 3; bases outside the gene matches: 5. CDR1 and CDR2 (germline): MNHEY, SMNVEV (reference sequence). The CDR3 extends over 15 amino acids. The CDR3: CASKPGTGGYNEQFF. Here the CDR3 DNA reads TGTGCCAGCAAGCCCGGGACAGGGGGCTACAATGAGCAGTTCTTC.

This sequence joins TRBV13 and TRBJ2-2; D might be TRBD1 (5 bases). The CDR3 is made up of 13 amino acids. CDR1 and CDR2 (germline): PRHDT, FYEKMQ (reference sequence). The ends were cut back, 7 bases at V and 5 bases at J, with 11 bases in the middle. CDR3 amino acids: CASKGIGTGELFF. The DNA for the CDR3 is TGTGCCAGCAAGGGGATCGGGACCGGGGAGCTGTTTTTT. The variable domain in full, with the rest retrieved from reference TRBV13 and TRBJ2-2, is AAGVIQSPRHLIKEKRETATLKCYPIPRHDTVYWYQQGPGQDPQFLISFYEKMQSDKGSIPDRFSAQQFSDYHSELNMSSLELGDSALYFCASKGIGTGELFFGEGSRLTVL.

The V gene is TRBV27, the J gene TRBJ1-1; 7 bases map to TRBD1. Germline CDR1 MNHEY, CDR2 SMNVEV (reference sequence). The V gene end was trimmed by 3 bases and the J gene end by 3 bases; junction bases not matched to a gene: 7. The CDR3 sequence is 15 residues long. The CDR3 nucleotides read TGTGCCAGCAGTTTGGAGGGGGCCGGGGACACTGAAGCTTTCTTT. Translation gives CASSLEGAGDTEAFF.

The CDR3 coding sequence is TGCGCCAGCAGCTTTGACAGGGGGCTTAGAAACACCATATATTTT. This codes for CASSFDRGLRNTIYF. The chain couples TRBV5-1 to TRBJ1-3; the match to TRBD1 covers 10 bases. Germline-derived CDR1 and CDR2 are SGHRS and YFSETQ. V gave up 2 bases and J gave up 5 bases; unmatched junction bases: 4. This CDR3 is 15 amino acids long.

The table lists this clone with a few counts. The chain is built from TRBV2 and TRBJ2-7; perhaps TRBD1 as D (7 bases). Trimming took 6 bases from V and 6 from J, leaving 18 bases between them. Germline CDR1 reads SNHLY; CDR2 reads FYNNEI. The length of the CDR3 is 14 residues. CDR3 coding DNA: TGTGCCAGCAGACGACAGGGAGGAGGTTCCGAGCAGTACTTC. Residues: CASRRQGGGSEQYF.

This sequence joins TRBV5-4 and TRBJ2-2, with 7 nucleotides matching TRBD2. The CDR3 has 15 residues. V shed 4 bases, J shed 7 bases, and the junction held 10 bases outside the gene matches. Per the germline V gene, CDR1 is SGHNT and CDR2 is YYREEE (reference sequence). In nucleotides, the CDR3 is TGTGCCAGCAGCCCGCAGAGCGGGGTTTACGGGGAGCTGTTTTTT. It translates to CASSPQSGVYGELFF. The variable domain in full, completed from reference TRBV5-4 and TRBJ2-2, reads ETGVTQSPTHLIKTRGQQVTLRCSSQSGHNTVSWYQQALGQGPQFIFQYYREEENGRGNFPPRFSGLQFPNYSSELNVNALELDDSALYLCASSPQSGVYGELFFGEGSRLTVL.

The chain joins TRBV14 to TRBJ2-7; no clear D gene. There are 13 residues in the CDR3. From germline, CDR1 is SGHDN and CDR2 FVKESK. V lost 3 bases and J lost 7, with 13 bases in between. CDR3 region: CASSQVTVREQYF. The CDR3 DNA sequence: TGTGCCAGCAGCCAGGTCACCGTGCGGGAGCAGTACTTC.

The CDR3 spells CARGSDRTDTQYF. The CDR3 DNA follows: TGTGCCAGGGGTTCTGACAGGACAGATACGCAGTATTTT. This rearrangement joins TRBV2 to TRBJ2-3, with D perhaps matching TRBD1 (6 bases). The V and J ends lost 9 bases and 3 bases respectively, with 13 bases between them. There are 13 residues in the CDR3. Germline CDR1 reads SNHLY; CDR2 reads FYNNEI.